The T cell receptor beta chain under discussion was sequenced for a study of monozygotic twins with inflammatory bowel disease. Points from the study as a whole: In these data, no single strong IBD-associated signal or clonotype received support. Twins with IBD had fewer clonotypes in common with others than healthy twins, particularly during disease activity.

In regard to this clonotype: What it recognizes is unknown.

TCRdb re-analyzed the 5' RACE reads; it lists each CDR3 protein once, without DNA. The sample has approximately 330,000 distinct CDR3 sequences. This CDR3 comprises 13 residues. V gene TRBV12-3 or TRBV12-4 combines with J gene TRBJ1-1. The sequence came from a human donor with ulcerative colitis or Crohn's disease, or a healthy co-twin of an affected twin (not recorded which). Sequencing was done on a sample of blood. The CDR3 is CASSFSEVSEAFF.